One and the same sample provided the 20 T cell receptor beta chains below, sequenced in a study of T cell responses to AZD1222 COVID-19 vaccine. The assay was immunoSEQ multiplex PCR, and TCRdb's table has in-frame clones only and misses some. The table counts under 150,000 clones; approximately 2% lies in the top ten. Sequenced: peripheral blood. These receptors all stem from an adult in good health.

The chain combines TRBV28 with TRBJ1-1; possible D gene TRBD1, 6 bases. The CDR3 spans 15 residues. Germline-derived CDR1 and CDR2 are MDHEN and SYDVKM. The V end was cut by 5 bases, the J end by 2 bases, with 15 bases between. The CDR3: CASSPHRQVNTEAFF. CDR3 nucleotide sequence: TGTGCCAGCAGTCCCCACAGACAGGTTAACACTGAAGCTTTCTTT.

The chain employs TRBV4-1 and TRBJ1-5, with 9 positions matching TRBD1. This CDR3 has 16 amino acids. CDR1 and CDR2 (germline): MGHRA, YSYEKL. V was clipped by 3 bases and J by 1 base; unmatched bases: 4. The CDR3 sequence is CASSQLQGASNQPQHF. DNA of the CDR3: TGCGCCAGCAGCCAGTTACAGGGGGCCAGCAATCAGCCCCAGCATTTT.

The chain has TRBV7-8 and TRBJ2-1; 7 nucleotides line up with TRBD2. Germline loops: CDR1 SGHVS, CDR2 FQNEAQ. With V trimmed by 5 bases and J by 1 base, 23 bases remained unmatched. CDR3 length equals 21 residues. This chain's CDR3 is CASSNSVGGMSGEYSYNEQFF. The CDR3 coding sequence is TGTGCCAGCAGCAACTCGGTGGGGGGAATGAGCGGGGAATATTCCTACAATGAGCAGTTCTTC.

This rearrangement joins TRBV10-3 to TRBJ2-5; D might be TRBD1 or TRBD2, each matching 7 bases. The CDR3 covers 15 residues. V lost 11 bases and J 4 bases, leaving 23 bases between the germline ends. Germline V gene data show CDR1 as ENHRY and CDR2 as SYGVKD. For the CDR3, the DNA is TGTGCCTCTCAAGGGGGCGGGGGCCAGGGAGAGACCCAGTACTTC. Protein product: CASQGGGGQGETQYF.

The genes are TRBV7-9 and TRBJ1-3, with 8 positions matching TRBD1. The germline gives CDR1 SEHNR, CDR2 FQNEAQ (reference sequence). This CDR3 has 19 amino acids. V shed 2 bases and J 0 bases; nucleotides not matched to a gene: 12. The CDR3 here is CASSLRAGGYKNSGNTIYF. For the CDR3, the DNA is TGTGCCAGCAGCTTAAGGGCAGGGGGCTACAAAAACTCTGGAAACACCATATATTTT.

V is TRBV6-5 and J is TRBJ2-5, with D unresolved. V lost 4 bases and J lost 5, with 5 bases in between. Germline loops: CDR1 MNHEY, CDR2 SVGAGI. The CDR3 has 11 amino acids. The CDR3 DNA reads TGTGCCAGCAGTTTAAGGGAGACCCAGTACTTC. This translates into CASSLRETQYF.

The CDR3 spells CASSHQYQETQYF. DNA for the CDR3: TGTGCCAGCAGCCACCAGTACCAAGAGACCCAGTACTTC. The chain joins TRBV6-6 to TRBJ2-5; no firm D call. The germline V gene encodes CDR1 MNHNY and CDR2 SVGAGI (reference sequence). The CDR3 has 13 amino acids. The V end lost 6 bases, the J end lost 0 bases, and 8 bases lay between the germline ends.

The gene calls are TRBV5-1 and TRBJ2-7, with 10 bases that match TRBD1. This CDR3 contains 15 residues. The V and J ends lost 0 bases and 2 bases, in that order; junction bases with no gene match: 2. CDR1 and CDR2 (germline): SGHRS, YFSETQ. The CDR3 DNA reads TGCGCCAGCAGCTTGGATGGACAGGGGGCCTACGAGCAGTACTTC. This sequence encodes CASSLDGQGAYEQYF.

This chain links TRBV7-2 with TRBJ1-5; unclear D gene. V lost 3 bases and J lost 7, with 13 bases in between. Germline V gene lookup returns CDR1 SGHTA and CDR2 FQGNSA. There are 14 residues in the CDR3. CDR3 sequence reads: CASSLKGQGQPQHF. The CDR3 DNA sequence: TGTGCCAGCAGCTTGAAAGGGCAAGGGCAGCCCCAGCATTTT.

The chain is built from TRBV30 and TRBJ1-2; no reliable D call. V lost 5 bases, J lost 2 bases, and 18 bases lay in between. The CDR3 length is 15 residues. CDR1 is GTSNPN and CDR2 is SVGIG in the germline V gene (reference sequence). The CDR3 sequence: CAWHALTGQNYGYTF. The CDR3, as DNA: TGTGCCTGGCATGCCCTTACGGGCCAAAACTATGGCTACACCTTC. Using reference TRBV30 and TRBJ1-2 for the parts outside the CDR3, the full variable domain is SQTIHQWPATLVQPVGSPLSLECTVEGTSNPNLYWYRQAAGRGLQLLFYSVGIGQISSEVPQNLSASRPQDRQFILSSKKLLLSDSGFYLCAWHALTGQNYGYTFGSGTRLTVV.

The DNA of the CDR3 is TGTGCCAGGATGACAGACTATGGCTACACCTTC. This codes for CARMTDYGYTF. This chain links TRBV19 with TRBJ1-2; D is perhaps TRBD1 (5 bases). V lost 9 bases, J lost 3 bases, and 8 bases lay in between. Germline CDR1 and CDR2: LNHDA and SQIVND (reference sequence). This CDR3 has 11 residues.

The V and J genes are TRBV3-1 (or the pseudogene TRBV3-2) and TRBJ1-1; possible D gene TRBD1, 5 bases. The length of the CDR3 is 12 residues. Trimming took 0 bases from V and 11 from J, leaving 10 bases between them. The germline CDR1 and CDR2 sequences are LGHDT and YNNKEL (reference sequence). CDR3 region: CASSQEGVRAFF. CDR3 nucleotide sequence: TGTGCCAGCAGCCAAGAGGGGGTACGGGCTTTCTTT.

V usage is TRBV7-2 and J usage is TRBJ2-5; 8 bases map to TRBD1. The CDR3 has 15 amino acids. The germline V gene encodes CDR1 SGHTA and CDR2 FQGNSA. CDR3 region: CATGWTGTGQETQYF. CDR3 DNA sequence: TGTGCGACGGGATGGACAGGGACCGGCCAAGAGACCCAGTACTTC.

The chain has TRBV6-1 and TRBJ2-1; 7 bases align to TRBD1. This CDR3 is 17 amino acids long. Trimming cost V 1 base and J 4 bases; bases outside gene matches: 10. CDR1 is MNHNS and CDR2 is SASEGT in the germline V gene. CDR3 in amino acids: CASSEDRGSWSYNEQFF. The CDR3 DNA is TGTGCCAGCAGTGAAGACAGGGGATCGTGGTCATACAATGAGCAGTTCTTC.

J is TRBJ1-1 and V is TRBV6-5, with unresolved D. The CDR3 consists of 13 residues. The V gene lost 6 bases and the J gene lost 0 bases, with 8 bases spanning the gap. Germline lookup yields CDR1 MNHEY and CDR2 SVGAGI. This CDR3 reads CASRVQLNTEAFF. The CDR3 DNA is TGTGCCAGCAGAGTACAGCTGAACACTGAAGCTTTCTTT.

This sequence joins TRBV15 and TRBJ1-3, with no clear D. The CDR3 has 17 amino acids. Trimming removed 0 bases at V and 0 bases at J, with 12 bases between. CDR1 LNHNV and CDR2 YYDKDF come from the germline V gene (reference sequence). The CDR3, as DNA: TGTGCCACCAGCAGAGAAGTCTTGACAAACTCTGGAAACACCATATATTTT. It codes for CATSREVLTNSGNTIYF.

This sequence joins TRBV6-5 and TRBJ1-1; a weak D match, TRBD1 (5 bases). V was clipped by 8 bases and J by 7 bases, with 17 bases between them. In germline, CDR1 is MNHEY, CDR2 SVGAGI. The length of the CDR3 is 13 residues. CDR3 protein: CASSGPGRGEAFF. DNA for the CDR3: TGTGCCAGCTCAGGACCGGGGCGGGGTGAAGCTTTCTTT.

The chain carries TRBV19 and TRBJ1-4; 8 bases match TRBD1. This CDR3 has 13 residues. The ends lost 8 bases at V and 7 bases at J; junction bases unmatched: 6. From germline, CDR1 is LNHDA and CDR2 SQIVND (reference sequence). The DNA of the CDR3 is TGTGCCAGTTCACAGGGGGTAGTTGAAAAACTGTTTTTT. Translating gives CASSQGVVEKLFF.

The chain is built from TRBV30 and TRBJ1-4; TRBD1 is a possible D gene (5 bases). Germline V gene data show CDR1 as GTSNPN and CDR2 as SVGIG (reference sequence). There are 13 residues in the CDR3. The ends were cut back, 2 bases at V and 4 bases at J, with 8 bases in the middle. Here the CDR3 DNA reads TGTGCCTGGAGTAAGGGGAATAATGAAAAACTGTTTTTT. It encodes CAWSKGNNEKLFF.

The chain has TRBV13 and TRBJ1-5; TRBD1 agrees at 7 bases. The V segment lost 5 bases and the J segment 3 bases; nucleotides outside the gene matches: 4. Germline V CDR1 and CDR2: PRHDT, FYEKMQ (reference sequence). The CDR3 extends over 14 amino acids. The CDR3 DNA follows: TGTGCCAGCAGCAAGGGACAGACCAATCAGCCCCAGCATTTT. This sequence encodes CASSKGQTNQPQHF.